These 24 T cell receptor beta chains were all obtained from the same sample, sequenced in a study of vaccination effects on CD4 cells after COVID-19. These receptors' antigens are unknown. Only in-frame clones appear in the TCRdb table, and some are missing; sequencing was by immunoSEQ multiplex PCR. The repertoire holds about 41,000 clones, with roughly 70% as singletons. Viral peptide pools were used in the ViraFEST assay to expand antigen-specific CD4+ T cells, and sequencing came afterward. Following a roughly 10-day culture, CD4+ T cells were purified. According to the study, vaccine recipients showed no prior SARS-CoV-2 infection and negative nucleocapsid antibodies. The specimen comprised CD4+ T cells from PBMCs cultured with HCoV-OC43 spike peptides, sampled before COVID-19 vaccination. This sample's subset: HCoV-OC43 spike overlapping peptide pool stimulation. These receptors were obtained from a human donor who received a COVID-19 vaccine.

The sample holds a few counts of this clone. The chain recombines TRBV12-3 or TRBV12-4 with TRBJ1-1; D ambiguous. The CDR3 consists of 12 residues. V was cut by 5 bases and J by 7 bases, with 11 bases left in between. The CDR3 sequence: CASSAIVVEAFF. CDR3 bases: TGTGCCAGCAGTGCCATAGTCGTTGAAGCTTTCTTT.

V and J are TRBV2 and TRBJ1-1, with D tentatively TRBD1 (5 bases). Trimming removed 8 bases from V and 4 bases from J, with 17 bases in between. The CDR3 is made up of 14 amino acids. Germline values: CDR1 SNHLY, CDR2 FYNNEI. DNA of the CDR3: TGTGCCAGCCTCCCTCGGGGACGGTTCACTGAAGCTTTCTTT. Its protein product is CASLPRGRFTEAFF.

CDR3 coding DNA: TGTGCCAGCAGTGAGCAGGGATCTGGCTACACCTTC. This sequence encodes CASSEQGSGYTF. The chain carries TRBV2 and TRBJ1-2, with D possibly being TRBD1 (5 bases). The CDR3 is 12 amino acids. CDR1 is SNHLY and CDR2 is FYNNEI in the germline V gene. Trimming shortened V by 3 bases and J by 7 bases, and 9 bases separated the two germline ends.

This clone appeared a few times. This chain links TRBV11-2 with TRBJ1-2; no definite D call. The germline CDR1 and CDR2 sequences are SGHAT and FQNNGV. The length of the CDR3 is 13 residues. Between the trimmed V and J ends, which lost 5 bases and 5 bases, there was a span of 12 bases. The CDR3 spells CASSPSEVYGYTF. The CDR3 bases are TGTGCCAGCAGCCCTAGCGAAGTGTATGGCTACACCTTC. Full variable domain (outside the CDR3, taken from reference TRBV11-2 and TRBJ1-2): EAGVAQSPRYKIIEKRQSVAFWCNPISGHATLYWYQQILGQGPKLLIQFQNNGVVDDSQLPKDRFSAERLKGVDSTLKIQPAKLEDSAVYLCASSPSEVYGYTFGSGTRLTVV.

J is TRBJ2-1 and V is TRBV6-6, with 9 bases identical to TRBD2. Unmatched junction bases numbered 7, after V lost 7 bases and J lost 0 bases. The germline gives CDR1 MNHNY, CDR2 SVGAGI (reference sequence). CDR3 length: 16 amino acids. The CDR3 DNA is TGTGCCAGCAAGGGGCTAGCGGGAAGCTCCTACAATGAGCAGTTCTTC. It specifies CASKGLAGSSYNEQFF.

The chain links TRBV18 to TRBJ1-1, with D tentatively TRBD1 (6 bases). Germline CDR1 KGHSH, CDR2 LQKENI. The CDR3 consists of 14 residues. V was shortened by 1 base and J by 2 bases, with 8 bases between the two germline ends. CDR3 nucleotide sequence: TGTGCCAGCTCACCACAGGGGGTCAACACTGAAGCTTTCTTT. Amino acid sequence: CASSPQGVNTEAFF.

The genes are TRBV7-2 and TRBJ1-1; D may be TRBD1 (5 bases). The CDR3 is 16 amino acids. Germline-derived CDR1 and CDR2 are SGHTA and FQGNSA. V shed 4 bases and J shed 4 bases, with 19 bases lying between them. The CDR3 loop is CASSSEGRARGTEAFF. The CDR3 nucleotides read TGTGCCAGCAGCTCAGAGGGGCGGGCTCGGGGCACTGAAGCTTTCTTT.

The CDR3 DNA reads as TGTGCCAGCAGCCTAAGGACAGCCTACGAGCAGTACTTC. This encodes CASSLRTAYEQYF. The rearrangement uses TRBV11-2 and TRBJ2-7, with a tentative D call TRBD1 (6 bases). Trimming shortened V by 5 bases and J by 2 bases, and 10 bases separated the two germline ends. Germline loops: CDR1 SGHAT, CDR2 FQNNGV. The CDR3 spans 13 residues.

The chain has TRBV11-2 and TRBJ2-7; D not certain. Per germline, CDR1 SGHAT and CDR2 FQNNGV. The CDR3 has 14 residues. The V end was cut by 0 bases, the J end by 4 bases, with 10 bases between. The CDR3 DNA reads TGTGCCAGCAGCTTAGATAGAGGACCTTACGAGCAGTACTTC. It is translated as CASSLDRGPYEQYF.

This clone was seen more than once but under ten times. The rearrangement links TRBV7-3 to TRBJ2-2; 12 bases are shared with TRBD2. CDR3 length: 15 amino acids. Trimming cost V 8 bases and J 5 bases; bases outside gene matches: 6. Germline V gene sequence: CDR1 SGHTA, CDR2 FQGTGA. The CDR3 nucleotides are TGTGCCAGCGGACCCGGGACTAGCGGGACCGGGGAGCTGTTTTTT. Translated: CASGPGTSGTGELFF. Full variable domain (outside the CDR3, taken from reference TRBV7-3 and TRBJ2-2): GAGVSQTPSNKVTEKGKYVELRCDPISGHTALYWYRQSLGQGPEFLIYFQGTGAADDSGLPNDRFFAVRPEGSVSTLKIQRTERGDSAVYLCASGPGTSGTGELFFGEGSRLTVL.

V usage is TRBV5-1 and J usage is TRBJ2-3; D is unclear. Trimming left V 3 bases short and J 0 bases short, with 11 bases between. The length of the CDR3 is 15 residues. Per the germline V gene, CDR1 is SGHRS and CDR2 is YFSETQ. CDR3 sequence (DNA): TGCGCCAGCAGCTGGACGGCACTTAGCACAGATACGCAGTATTTT. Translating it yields CASSWTALSTDTQYF.

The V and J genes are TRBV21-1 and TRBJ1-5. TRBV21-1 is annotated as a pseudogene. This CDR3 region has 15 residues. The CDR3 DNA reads TGTGCCAGCAGTCACTGGGGGTCTAGCAATCAGCCCCAGCATTTT. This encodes CASSHWGSSNQPQHF.

CDR3 protein: CASSLGGTSGTYEQYF. As DNA, the CDR3 is TGCGCCAGCAGCTTGGGAGGGACTAGCGGGACCTACGAGCAGTACTTC. The rearrangement links TRBV5-1 to TRBJ2-7, with 13 bases aligning to TRBD2. The junction had 2 bases not matched to a gene; V was cut back by 0 bases and J by 2 bases. CDR1 and CDR2 from the germline V gene are SGHRS and YFSETQ. The CDR3 has 16 amino acids.

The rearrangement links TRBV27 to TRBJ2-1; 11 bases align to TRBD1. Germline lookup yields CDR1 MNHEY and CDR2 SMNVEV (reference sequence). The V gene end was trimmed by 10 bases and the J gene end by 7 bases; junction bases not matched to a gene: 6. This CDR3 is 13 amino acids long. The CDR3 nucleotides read TGTGCCACCCGGACAGGGGGCTTGAATGAGCAGTTCTTC. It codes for CATRTGGLNEQFF.

The CDR3 here is CASSRGMTEAFF. For the CDR3, the DNA is TGTGCCAGCAGTCGAGGGATGACTGAAGCTTTCTTT. The V gene is TRBV2, the J gene TRBJ1-1; no firm D call. The CDR3 covers 12 residues. The V end was cut by 5 bases, the J end by 5 bases, with 9 bases between. Germline values: CDR1 SNHLY, CDR2 FYNNEI.

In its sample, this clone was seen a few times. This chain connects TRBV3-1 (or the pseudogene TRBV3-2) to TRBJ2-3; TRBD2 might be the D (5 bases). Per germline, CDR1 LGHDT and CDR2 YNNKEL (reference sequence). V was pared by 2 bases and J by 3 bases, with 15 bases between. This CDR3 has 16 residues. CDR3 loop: CASSQNTQRITDTQYF. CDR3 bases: TGTGCCAGCAGCCAAAATACCCAGCGGATAACAGATACGCAGTATTTT.

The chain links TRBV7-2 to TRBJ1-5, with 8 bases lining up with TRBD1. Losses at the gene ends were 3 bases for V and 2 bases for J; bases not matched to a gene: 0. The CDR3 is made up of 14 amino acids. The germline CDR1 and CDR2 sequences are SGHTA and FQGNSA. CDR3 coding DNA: TGTGCCAGCAGCTTGGACAGGGGCAATCAGCCCCAGCATTTT. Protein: CASSLDRGNQPQHF.

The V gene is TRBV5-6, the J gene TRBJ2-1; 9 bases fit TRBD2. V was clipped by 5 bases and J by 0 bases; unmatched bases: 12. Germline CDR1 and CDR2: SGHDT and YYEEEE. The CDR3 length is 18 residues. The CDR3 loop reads CASSNTPISGSSYNEQFF. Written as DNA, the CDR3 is TGTGCCAGCAGTAACACCCCAATTAGCGGGAGCTCCTACAATGAGCAGTTCTTC. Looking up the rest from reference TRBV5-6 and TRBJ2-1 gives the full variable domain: DAGVTQSPTHLIKTRGQQVTLRCSPKSGHDTVSWYQQALGQGPQFIFQYYEEEERQRGNFPDRFSGHQFPNYSSELNVNALLLGDSALYLCASSNTPISGSSYNEQFFGPGTRLTVL.

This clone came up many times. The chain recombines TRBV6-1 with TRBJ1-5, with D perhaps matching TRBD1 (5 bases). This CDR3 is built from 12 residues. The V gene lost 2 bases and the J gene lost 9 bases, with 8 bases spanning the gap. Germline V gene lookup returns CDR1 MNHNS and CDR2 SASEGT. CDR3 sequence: CASSERGRPQHF. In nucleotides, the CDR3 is TGTGCCAGCAGTGAACGGGGGAGGCCCCAGCATTTT.

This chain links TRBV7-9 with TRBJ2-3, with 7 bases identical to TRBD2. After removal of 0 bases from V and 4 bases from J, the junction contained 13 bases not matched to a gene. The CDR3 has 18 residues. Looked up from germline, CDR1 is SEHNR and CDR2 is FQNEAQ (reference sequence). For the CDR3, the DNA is TGTGCCAGCAGCTTAGCCAGTGCAGGACTAGTAGTGTCAGATACGCAGTATTTT. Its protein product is CASSLASAGLVVSDTQYF. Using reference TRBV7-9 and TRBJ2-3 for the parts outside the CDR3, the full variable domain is DTGVSQNPRHKITKRGQNVTFRCDPISEHNRLYWYRQTLGQGPEFLTYFQNEAQLEKSRLLSDRFSAERPKGSFSTLEIQRTEQGDSAMYLCASSLASAGLVVSDTQYFGPGTRLTVL.

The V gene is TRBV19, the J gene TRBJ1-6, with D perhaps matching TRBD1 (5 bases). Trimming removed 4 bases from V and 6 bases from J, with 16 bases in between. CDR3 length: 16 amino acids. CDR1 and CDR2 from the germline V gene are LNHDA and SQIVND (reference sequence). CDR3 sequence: CASSTLRRGGNSPLHF. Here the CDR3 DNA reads TGTGCCAGTAGTACCCTCCGGAGGGGAGGTAATTCACCCCTCCACTTT.

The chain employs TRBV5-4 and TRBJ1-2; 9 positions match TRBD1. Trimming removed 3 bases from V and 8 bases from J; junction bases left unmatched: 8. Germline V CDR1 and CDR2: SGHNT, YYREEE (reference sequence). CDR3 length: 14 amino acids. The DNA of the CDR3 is TGTGCCAGCAGCTGGGCTGACAGGGGGATCGGCTACACCTTC. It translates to CASSWADRGIGYTF.

The CDR3 sequence: CASSLGGRDRAYGYTF. The CDR3 DNA follows: TGTGCCAGCAGCTTAGGTGGGCGGGACAGGGCCTATGGCTACACCTTC. V usage is TRBV7-8 and J usage is TRBJ1-2; TRBD1 agrees at 9 bases. CDR3 length equals 16 residues. Germline CDR1 is SGHVS and CDR2 is FQNEAQ. With V trimmed by 1 base and J by 4 bases, 7 bases remained unmatched.

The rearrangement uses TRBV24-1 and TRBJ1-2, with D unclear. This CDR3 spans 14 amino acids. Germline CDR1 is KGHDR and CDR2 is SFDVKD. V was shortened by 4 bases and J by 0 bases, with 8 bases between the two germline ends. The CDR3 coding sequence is TGTGCCACCAGTGACACCACCGCTAACTATGGCTACACCTTC. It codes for CATSDTTANYGYTF.